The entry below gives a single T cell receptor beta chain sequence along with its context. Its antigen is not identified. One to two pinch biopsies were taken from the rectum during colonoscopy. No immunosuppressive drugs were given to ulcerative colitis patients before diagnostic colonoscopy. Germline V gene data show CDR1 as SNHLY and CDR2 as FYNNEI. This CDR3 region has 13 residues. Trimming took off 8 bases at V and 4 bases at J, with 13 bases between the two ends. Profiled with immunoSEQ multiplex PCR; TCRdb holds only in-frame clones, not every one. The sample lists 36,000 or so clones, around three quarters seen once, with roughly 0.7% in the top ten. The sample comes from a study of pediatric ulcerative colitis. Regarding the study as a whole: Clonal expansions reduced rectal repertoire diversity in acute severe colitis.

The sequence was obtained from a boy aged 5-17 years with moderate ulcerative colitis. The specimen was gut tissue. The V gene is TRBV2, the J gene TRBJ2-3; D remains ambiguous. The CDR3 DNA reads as TGTGCCAGCGCGAAAGAGTCATCAGATACGCAGTATTTT. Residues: CASAKESSDTQYF. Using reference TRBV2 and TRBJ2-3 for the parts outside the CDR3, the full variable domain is EPEVTQTPSHQVTQMGQEVILRCVPISNHLYFYWYRQILGQKVEFLVSFYNNEISEKSEIFDDQFSVERPDGSNFTLKIRSTKLEDSAMYFCASAKESSDTQYFGPGTRLTVL.